This T cell receptor (beta chain) was documented in a study of technical replicates of blood from a few donors (dated by TCRdb to the late 2010s). The library was prepared using the immunoSEQ multiplex PCR assay. TCRdb stores this immuneACCESS table with in-frame sequences only. Part of the clones is absent; in the studies checked, under half of the shortfall reflects unresolved V genes, and no reason is known for the rest. Present in this sample are 70,000 to 95,000 clones, approximately 94% of which were seen just once. The ten biggest clones cover 0.2% to 0.25% of the sample. As for this clone: Its specific antigen is unknown. No qualities accompany the bases; no much larger clone lies one base away.

Deletion took 6 bases off V and 3 bases off J, with a span of 18 bases between the germline ends. The germline V gene gives CDR1 as SGHRS and CDR2 as YFSETQ. Reading from cysteine to phenylalanine, the CDR3 counts 15 amino acids. Left in the record is the CDR3 DNA by itself, 45 bases read in frame from the first base. The TCR comes from a human donor in good health. Material: T cells isolated from PBMCs. The rearrangement combines TRBV5-1 with TRBJ1-1; matching of 5 bases hints at TRBD1 as the D gene. At the DNA level, the sequence is TGCGCCAGCACCCGGGGGATCTCACAGGACACTGAAGCTTTCTTT. This translates into CASTRGISQDTEAFF.